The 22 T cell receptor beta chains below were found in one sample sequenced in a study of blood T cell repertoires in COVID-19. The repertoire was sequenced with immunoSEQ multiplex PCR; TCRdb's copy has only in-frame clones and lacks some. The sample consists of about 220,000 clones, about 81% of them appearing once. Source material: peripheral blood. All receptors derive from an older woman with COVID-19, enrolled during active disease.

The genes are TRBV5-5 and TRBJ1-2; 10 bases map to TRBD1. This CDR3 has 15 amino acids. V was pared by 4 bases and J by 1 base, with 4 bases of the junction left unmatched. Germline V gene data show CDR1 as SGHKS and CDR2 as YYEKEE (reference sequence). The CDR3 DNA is TGTGCCAGCAGCCAGACAGGGGGCATTAACTATGGCTACACCTTC. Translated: CASSQTGGINYGYTF.

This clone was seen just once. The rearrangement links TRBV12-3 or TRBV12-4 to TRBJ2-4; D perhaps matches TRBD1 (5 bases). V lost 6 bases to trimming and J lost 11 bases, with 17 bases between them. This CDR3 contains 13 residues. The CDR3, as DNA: TGTGCCAGCAGCACCGCGACAGCCAGGTTTCAGTACTTC. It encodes CASSTATARFQYF.

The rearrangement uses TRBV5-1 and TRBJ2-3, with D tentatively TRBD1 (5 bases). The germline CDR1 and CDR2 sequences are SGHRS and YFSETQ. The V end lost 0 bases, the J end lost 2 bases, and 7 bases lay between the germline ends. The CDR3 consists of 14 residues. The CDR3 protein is CASSLGTITDTQYF. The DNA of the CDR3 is TGCGCCAGCAGCTTGGGGACAATCACAGATACGCAGTATTTT.

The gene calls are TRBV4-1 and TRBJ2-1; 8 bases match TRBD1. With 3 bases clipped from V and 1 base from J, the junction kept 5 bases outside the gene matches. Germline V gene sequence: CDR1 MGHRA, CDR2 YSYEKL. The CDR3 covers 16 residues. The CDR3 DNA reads TGCGCCAGCAGCCAGGGCGACAGGGGATCCTACAATGAGCAGTTCTTC. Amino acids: CASSQGDRGSYNEQFF.

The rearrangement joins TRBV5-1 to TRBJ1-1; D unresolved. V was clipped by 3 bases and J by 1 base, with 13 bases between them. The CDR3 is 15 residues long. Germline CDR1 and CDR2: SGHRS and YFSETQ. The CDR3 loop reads CASSSLQSSNTEAFF. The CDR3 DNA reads TGCGCCAGCAGCTCATTGCAGTCTTCGAACACTGAAGCTTTCTTT.

CDR3 sequence: CASSHSGTILYEQYF. In DNA form, the CDR3 reads TGTGCCAGCAGCCACTCCGGGACAATTCTCTACGAGCAGTACTTC. The V gene is TRBV6-5, the J gene TRBJ2-7, with D possibly TRBD1 on 6 matching bases. Germline values: CDR1 MNHEY, CDR2 SVGAGI. V lost 6 bases, J lost 3 bases, and 18 bases lay in between. The CDR3 is 15 residues long.

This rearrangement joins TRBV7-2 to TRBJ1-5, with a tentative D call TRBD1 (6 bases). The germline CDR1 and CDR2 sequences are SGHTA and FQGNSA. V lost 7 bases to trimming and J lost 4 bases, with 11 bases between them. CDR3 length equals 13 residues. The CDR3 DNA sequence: TGTGCCAGCACCGAGGACAGAAATCAGCCCCAGCATTTT. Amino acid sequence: CASTEDRNQPQHF.

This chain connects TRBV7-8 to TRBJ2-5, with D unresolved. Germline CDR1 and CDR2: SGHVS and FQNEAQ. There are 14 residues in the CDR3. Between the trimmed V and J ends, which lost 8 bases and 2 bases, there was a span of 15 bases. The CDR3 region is CASGLPQSQETQYF. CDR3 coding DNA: TGTGCCAGCGGCCTTCCGCAGTCACAAGAGACCCAGTACTTC.

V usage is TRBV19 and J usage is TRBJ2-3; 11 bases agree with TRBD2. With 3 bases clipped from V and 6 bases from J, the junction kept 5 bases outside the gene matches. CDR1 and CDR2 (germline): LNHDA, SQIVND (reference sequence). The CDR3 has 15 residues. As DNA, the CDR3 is TGTGCCAGTAGTATCGAGGGGACTAGCGGTGATACGCAGTATTTT. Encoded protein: CASSIEGTSGDTQYF.

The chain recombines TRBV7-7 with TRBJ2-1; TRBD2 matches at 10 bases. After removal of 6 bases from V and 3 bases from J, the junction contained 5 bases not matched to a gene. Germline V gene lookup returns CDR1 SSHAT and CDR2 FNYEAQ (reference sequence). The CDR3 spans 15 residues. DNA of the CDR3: TGTGCCAGCAGTGTGAGCGGGGGGGGCTACAATGAGCAGTTCTTC. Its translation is CASSVSGGGYNEQFF.

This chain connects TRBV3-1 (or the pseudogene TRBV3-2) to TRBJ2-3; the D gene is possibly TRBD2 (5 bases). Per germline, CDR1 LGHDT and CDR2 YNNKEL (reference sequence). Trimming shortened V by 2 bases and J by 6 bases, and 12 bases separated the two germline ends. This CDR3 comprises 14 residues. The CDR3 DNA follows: TGTGCCAGCAGCCAACGCGGGTCGGGGGATACGCAGTATTTT. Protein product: CASSQRGSGDTQYF.

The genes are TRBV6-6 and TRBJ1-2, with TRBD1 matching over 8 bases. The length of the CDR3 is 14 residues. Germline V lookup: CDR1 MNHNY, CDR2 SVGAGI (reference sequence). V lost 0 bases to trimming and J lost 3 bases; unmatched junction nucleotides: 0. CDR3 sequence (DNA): TGTGCCAGCAGTTACTCGACAGGGGACTATGGCTACACCTTC. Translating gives CASSYSTGDYGYTF.

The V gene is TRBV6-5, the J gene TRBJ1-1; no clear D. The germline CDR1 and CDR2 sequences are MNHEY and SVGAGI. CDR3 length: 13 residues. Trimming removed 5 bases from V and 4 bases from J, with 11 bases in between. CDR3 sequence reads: CASSKTVATEAFF. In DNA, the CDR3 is TGTGCCAGCAGTAAAACAGTGGCCACTGAAGCTTTCTTT.

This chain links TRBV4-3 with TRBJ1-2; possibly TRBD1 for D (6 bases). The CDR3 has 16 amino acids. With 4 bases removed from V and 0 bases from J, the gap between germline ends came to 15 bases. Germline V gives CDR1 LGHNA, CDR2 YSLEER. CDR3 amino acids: CASSLQPGHPNYGYTF. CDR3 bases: TGCGCCAGCAGCCTCCAGCCGGGACATCCTAACTATGGCTACACCTTC.

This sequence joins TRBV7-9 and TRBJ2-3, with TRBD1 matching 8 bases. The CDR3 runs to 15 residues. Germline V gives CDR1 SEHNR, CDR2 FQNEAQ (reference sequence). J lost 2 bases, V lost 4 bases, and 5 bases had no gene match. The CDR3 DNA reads TGTGCCAGCAGCTGGGGACAGGTCAACACAGATACGCAGTATTTT. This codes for CASSWGQVNTDTQYF.

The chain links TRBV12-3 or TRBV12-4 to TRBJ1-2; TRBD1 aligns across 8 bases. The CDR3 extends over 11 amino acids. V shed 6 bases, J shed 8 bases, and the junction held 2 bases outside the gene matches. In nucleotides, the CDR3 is TGTGCCAGCAGCAGGGGGCAGGGCTACACCTTC. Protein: CASSRGQGYTF.

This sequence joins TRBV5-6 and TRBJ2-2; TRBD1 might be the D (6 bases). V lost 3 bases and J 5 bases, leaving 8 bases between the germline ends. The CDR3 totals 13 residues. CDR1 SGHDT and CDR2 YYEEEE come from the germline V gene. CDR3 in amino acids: CASSWDKTGELFF. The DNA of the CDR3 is TGTGCCAGCAGCTGGGACAAGACCGGGGAGCTGTTTTTT.

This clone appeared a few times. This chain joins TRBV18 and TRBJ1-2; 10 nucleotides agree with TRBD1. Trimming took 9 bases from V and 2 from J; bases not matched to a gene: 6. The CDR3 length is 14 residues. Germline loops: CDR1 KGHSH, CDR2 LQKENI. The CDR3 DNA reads TGTGCCAGTTTCCGGACAGGGGGAAACTATGGCTACACCTTC. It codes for CASFRTGGNYGYTF.

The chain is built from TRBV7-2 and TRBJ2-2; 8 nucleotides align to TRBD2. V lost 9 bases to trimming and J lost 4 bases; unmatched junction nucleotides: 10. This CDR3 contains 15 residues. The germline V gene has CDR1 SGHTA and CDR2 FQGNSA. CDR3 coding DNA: TGTGCCAGTGCCAAGGGACTAGAGGTCACCGGGGAGCTGTTTTTT. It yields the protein CASAKGLEVTGELFF.

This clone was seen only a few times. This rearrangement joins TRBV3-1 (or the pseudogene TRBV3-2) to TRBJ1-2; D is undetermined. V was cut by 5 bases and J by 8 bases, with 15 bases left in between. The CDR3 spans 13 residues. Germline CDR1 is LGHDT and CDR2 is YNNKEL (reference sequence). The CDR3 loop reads CASSDALAGGYTF. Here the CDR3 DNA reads TGTGCCAGCAGCGATGCCCTAGCGGGAGGCTACACCTTC.

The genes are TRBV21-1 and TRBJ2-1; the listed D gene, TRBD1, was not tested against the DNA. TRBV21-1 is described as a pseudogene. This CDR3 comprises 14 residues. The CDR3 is CASSKVHGYNEQFF. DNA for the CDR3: TGTGCCAGCAGCAAAGTACATGGCTACAATGAGCAGTTCTTC.

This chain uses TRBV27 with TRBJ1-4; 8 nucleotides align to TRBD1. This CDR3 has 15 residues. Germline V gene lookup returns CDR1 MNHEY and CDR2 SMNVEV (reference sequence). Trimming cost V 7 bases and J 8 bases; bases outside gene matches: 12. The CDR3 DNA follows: TGTGCCAGCAAAGGGTCCGGGACAGGAGAAGAAAAACTGTTTTTT. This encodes CASKGSGTGEEKLFF. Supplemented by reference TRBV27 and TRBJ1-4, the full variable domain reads EAQVTQNPRYLITVTGKKLTVTCSQNMNHEYMSWYRQDPGLGLRQIYYSMNVEVTDKGDVPEGYKVSRKEKRNFPLILESPSPNQTSLYFCASKGSGTGEEKLFFGSGTQLSVL.